These T cell receptor beta chains were read from a single sample in a study of blood T cells in healthy people across ages. TCRdb redid the calling of the 5' RACE reads with MiXCR, one entry per CDR3 protein. The table shows 550,000 to 650,000 distinct CDR3 sequences, with roughly 30% occurring only once. The sample comprised blood. These receptors all come from a woman of 80 years or more in good health. Each CDR3 is given with its conserved first and last residue. D genes are given only for firm matches. Expanded clones are given a class, and other clones once, few, many or no size at all.

v_call	d_call	clone_size	j_call	cdr3_nt	cdr3_aa
TRBV11-2	TRBD2	.	TRBJ2-3	TGTGCCAGCAGCCTGAGCGGGGGGGAACGAGATACGCAGTATTTT	CASSLSGGERDTQYF
TRBV10-3	.	many	TRBJ2-1	TGTGCCATCAGTGAGGTTGAGAAGGTTGGGGATGAGCAGTTCTTC	CAISEVEKVGDEQFF
TRBV12-3/TRBV12-4	TRBD2	many	TRBJ2-3	TGTGCCAGCAGTTTTTCAGGACTAGCTTCGGATACGCAGTATTTT	CASSFSGLASDTQYF
TRBV12-3/TRBV12-4	.	many	TRBJ1-4	TGTGCCAGCAGTATCTCGGGACGCCATGAAAAACTGTTTTTT	CASSISGRHEKLFF
TRBV18	TRBD1	many	TRBJ2-7	TGTGCCAGCTCACACGGACAGGACTACGAGCAGTACTTC	CASSHGQDYEQYF
TRBV30	.	many	TRBJ2-1	TGTGCCTGGAGGGGCTACAATGAGCAGTTCTTC	CAWRGYNEQFF
TRBV7-3	.	many	TRBJ1-2	TGTGCCAGCAGCTCCCTCCCTTCGCGGGTTTTTGGCTACACCTTC	CASSSLPSRVFGYTF
TRBV9	.	many	TRBJ2-5	TGTGCCAGCACCTCGGCAGCTGGCCCCCAAGAGACCCAGTACTTC	CASTSAAGPQETQYF
TRBV7-6	TRBD1	many	TRBJ1-4	TGTGCCAGCAGCCCGACGACAGGGTTCTCTAATGAAAAACTGTTTTTT	CASSPTTGFSNEKLFF
TRBV6-2/TRBV6-3	.	many	TRBJ2-1	TGTGCCAGCAGTTATTGGCGGAATGAGCAGTTCTTC	CASSYWRNEQFF
TRBV30	TRBD2	many	TRBJ2-7	TGTGCCTGGAGTGTAACCGGGGGGGCCTACGAGCAGTACTTC	CAWSVTGGAYEQYF
TRBV7-9	.	many	TRBJ2-3	TGTGCCAGCAGCCCAAGGACGGCAACCCCCGTTGGTACGCAGTATTTT	CASSPRTATPVGTQYF
TRBV7-2	.	many	TRBJ2-4	TGTGCCAGCAGCTTTGGGGGACCGTCTCACCTGGCCAAAAACATTCAGTACTTC	CASSFGGPSHLAKNIQYF
TRBV20-1	TRBD2	many	TRBJ2-3	TGCAGTGCTAGACCTACCAAGGGACTAGCGGGGGTTTACACAGATACGCAGTATTTT	CSARPTKGLAGVYTDTQYF
TRBV7-9	TRBD1	.	TRBJ1-2	TGTGCCAGCAGCTCACAGCCCGGGACAGGGATTCCCCATGGCTACACCTTC	CASSSQPGTGIPHGYTF
TRBV11-2	.	many	TRBJ2-5	TGTGCCAGCAGCTTATCCCGCAGGATTAGTCAAGAGACCCAGTACTTC	CASSLSRRISQETQYF
TRBV12-3/TRBV12-4	.	many	TRBJ1-1	TGTGCCAGCAGTTATACAGGAGGAGGGAACACTGAAGCTTTCTTT	CASSYTGGGNTEAFF
TRBV10-3	.	many	TRBJ1-1	TGTGCCATCAGTGAGACTAATACTCCCCTCAGGGCTTTCTTT	CAISETNTPLRAFF
TRBV4-2	TRBD2	many	TRBJ2-5	TGTGCCAGCAGCCGGCTGGGACTAGGGTCTGAGACCCAGTACTTC	CASSRLGLGSETQYF
TRBV12-3/TRBV12-4	TRBD1	few	TRBJ1-1	TGTGCCAGCAGTCAGACAGGGGAGAACACTGAAGCTTTCTTT	CASSQTGENTEAFF
TRBV20-1	.	many	TRBJ1-2	TGCAGTGTCCCACATGCTTCCTATGGCTACACCTTC	CSVPHASYGYTF
TRBV27	TRBD2	.	TRBJ2-4	TGTGCCAGCACCCACGGGGGGGCCGGAAATGAGCAGTACTTC	CASTHGGAGNEQYF
TRBV5-1	.	many	TRBJ2-3	TGCGCCAGCAGCACGTCTGACACAGATACGCAGTATTTT	CASSTSDTDTQYF
TRBV10-3	.	many	TRBJ1-2	TGTGCCATCAGTGAGCCGGCCTTCAGGAAACCTAACTATGGCTACACCTTC	CAISEPAFRKPNYGYTF
TRBV6-2/TRBV6-3	.	many	TRBJ1-6	TGTGCCAGCAGTTACGGGTCAGGGGATTCACCCCTCCACTTT	CASSYGSGDSPLHF
TRBV15	.	many	TRBJ2-5	TGTGCCACCAAAGGACAGCTCCAAGAGACCCAGTACTTC	CATKGQLQETQYF
TRBV5-1	.	many	TRBJ2-7	TGCGCCAGCAGCTTGGCGGCCAGGCCCTACGAGCAGTACTTC	CASSLAARPYEQYF
TRBV12-3/TRBV12-4	TRBD1	many	TRBJ2-1	TGTGCCAGCAGAAATCGGATCGGAGGGACAGGGGACAATGAGCAGTTCTTC	CASRNRIGGTGDNEQFF
TRBV5-1	.	many	TRBJ2-6	TGCGCCAGCAGCCCCTTACGAGCCAACGTCCTGACTTTC	CASSPLRANVLTF
TRBV20-1	TRBD2	.	TRBJ2-1	TGCAGTGCTAGAGATGGAATCGCGGGAGGGCCAAACAATGAGCAGTTCTTC	CSARDGIAGGPNNEQFF
TRBV7-9	.	few	TRBJ1-6	TGTGCCAGCAGACGGACCCAAAATTCACCCCTCCACTTT	CASRRTQNSPLHF
TRBV4-2	.	many	TRBJ2-5	TGTGCCAGCAGCCAAGGCTGGGTGCAGTACTTC	CASSQGWVQYF
TRBV3-1	TRBD2	many	TRBJ2-1	TGTGCCAGCAGCCAGGATTGGACTAGCGGTTTTGAGCAGTTCTTC	CASSQDWTSGFEQFF
TRBV20-1	TRBD2	.	TRBJ2-3	TGCAGTGCTAGTGGGGCTAGCGGGGGGCGCGCAGATACGCAGTATTTT	CSASGASGGRADTQYF
TRBV5-6	TRBD1	.	TRBJ1-6	TGTGCCAGCAGCCGGGGACAGGGTGTGGAATCACCCCTCCACTTT	CASSRGQGVESPLHF
TRBV7-3	.	many	TRBJ1-2	TGTGCCAGCAGCCGACCATCGGGGGGTTCGGCCTATGGCTACACCTTC	CASSRPSGGSAYGYTF
TRBV20-1	.	few	TRBJ1-5	TGCAGTGCGTGGGTTTCCGGTCAGAGCAATCAGCCCCAGCATTTT	CSAWVSGQSNQPQHF
TRBV10-3	.	medium-sized	TRBJ1-2	TGTGCCATCAGTGAGTTCGAACAGGGAGACTATGGCTACACCTTC	CAISEFEQGDYGYTF
TRBV20-1	.	.	TRBJ1-2	TGCAGTGCCCAAAAAAGGGGCCCGGAGGGTAACTATGGCTACACCTTC	CSAQKRGPEGNYGYTF
TRBV5-5	TRBD2	many	TRBJ2-3	TGTGCCAGCAGCCGGGGACTAGCGGGGAGCACAGATACGCAGTATTTT	CASSRGLAGSTDTQYF
TRBV5-4	.	.	TRBJ2-2	TGTGCCAGCAGTCTGGGAAGTACGAACACCGGGGAGCTGTTTTTT	CASSLGSTNTGELFF
TRBV18	.	few	TRBJ2-1	TGTGCCAGCTCATTCCCGGGGATAGGCAATGAGCAGTTCTTC	CASSFPGIGNEQFF
TRBV6-6	TRBD1	few	TRBJ1-1	TGTGCCAGCAGTTACAGGGCAGGGGGCAGCACTGAAGCTTTCTTT	CASSYRAGGSTEAFF
TRBV20-1	.	many	TRBJ1-2	TGCAGTGCACGAGCACTAGCTAACTATGGCTACACCTTC	CSARALANYGYTF
TRBV6-2/TRBV6-3	.	.	TRBJ2-3	TGTGCCAGCAGTTACTCTGCGGCCAGCGTGTGGTCAGATACGCAGTATTTT	CASSYSAASVWSDTQYF
TRBV20-1	.	.	TRBJ1-5	TGCAGTACTAGAGATCATCGGGGGAATCAGCCCCAGCATTTT	CSTRDHRGNQPQHF
TRBV29-1	.	many	TRBJ1-1	TGCAGCGTTATACCAAGGGACACTGAAGCTTTCTTT	CSVIPRDTEAFF
TRBV7-2	.	.	TRBJ2-7	TGTGCCAGCAGGCGTGGGCTGGGCTCCTACGAGCAGTACTTC	CASRRGLGSYEQYF
TRBV12-3/TRBV12-4	TRBD2	few	TRBJ2-7	TGTGCCAGCAGTCTCCGGACTAGCGGGACCCATTACGAGCAGTACTTC	CASSLRTSGTHYEQYF
TRBV6-2/TRBV6-3	TRBD2	.	TRBJ2-1	TGTGCCAGCTCACCCGCGGGAGGTCCCTACAATGAGCAGTTCTTC	CASSPAGGPYNEQFF
TRBV20-1	TRBD1	.	TRBJ2-2	TGCAGTGCTAGTAGGCAGGGGGCGAGCGGGGAGCTGTTTTTT	CSASRQGASGELFF
TRBV4-1	TRBD2	.	TRBJ2-3	TGCGCCAGCAGCTATAGCGGGAGAAGGGGGGGAGATACGCAGTATTTT	CASSYSGRRGGDTQYF
TRBV30	TRBD1	.	TRBJ2-3	TGTGCCTGGGGGGGCTCCGGGGCAGGGGGCAGGGATACGCAGTATTTT	CAWGGSGAGGRDTQYF
TRBV2	.	.	TRBJ1-1	TGTGCCAGCAGACGCGGACCTGCTGAAGCTTTCTTT	CASRRGPAEAFF
TRBV5-1	TRBD2	once	TRBJ2-3	TGCGCCAGCAGCACAACTGCGGGAGGGACAGATGCGCAGTATTTT	CASSTTAGGTDAQYF
TRBV7-2	.	many	TRBJ2-7	TGTGCCAGCAGCTTCTTGGGAAGTTCCGAGCAGTACTTC	CASSFLGSSEQYF
TRBV5-1	TRBD1	.	TRBJ1-2	TGCGCCAGCAGCTCGACAGGGGGCAGTGGCTACACCTTC	CASSSTGGSGYTF
TRBV5-1	.	many	TRBJ2-7	TGCGCCAGCAGCTTGGAAGGTTTGGGGCCCTACGAGCAGTACTTC	CASSLEGLGPYEQYF
TRBV20-1	.	many	TRBJ1-2	TGCAGTGCTGGGCTAACGGAGCACTTTAACTATGGCTACACCTTC	CSAGLTEHFNYGYTF
TRBV6-1	TRBD2	few	TRBJ2-1	TGTGCCAGCAACCCTAGCGGGGGTTACAATGAGCAGTTCTTC	CASNPSGGYNEQFF